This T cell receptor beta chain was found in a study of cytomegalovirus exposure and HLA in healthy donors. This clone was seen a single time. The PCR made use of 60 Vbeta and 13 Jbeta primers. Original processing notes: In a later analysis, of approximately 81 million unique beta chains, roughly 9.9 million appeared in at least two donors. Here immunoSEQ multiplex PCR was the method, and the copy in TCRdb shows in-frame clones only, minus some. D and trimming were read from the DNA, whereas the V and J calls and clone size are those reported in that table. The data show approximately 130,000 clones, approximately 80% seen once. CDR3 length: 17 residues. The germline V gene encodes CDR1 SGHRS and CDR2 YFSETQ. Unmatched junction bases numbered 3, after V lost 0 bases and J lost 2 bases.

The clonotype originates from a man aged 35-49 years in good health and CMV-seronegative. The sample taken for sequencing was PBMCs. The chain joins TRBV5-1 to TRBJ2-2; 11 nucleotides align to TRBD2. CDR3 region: CASSLGTSGGNTGELFF. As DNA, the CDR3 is TGCGCCAGCAGCTTGGGTACTAGCGGGGGTAACACCGGGGAGCTGTTTTTT.